Each of the 27 T cell receptor beta chains below was sequenced from the same sample in a study of OX40 agonist ivuxolimab in advanced cancers. Only in-frame clones appear in the TCRdb table, and some are missing; sequencing was by immunoSEQ multiplex PCR. The table shows under 80,000 clones, with around 86% occurring only once. The specimen was CD4+ or CD8+ T cells sorted from blood, collected in a trial of the OX40 agonist ivuxolimab. All receptors come from an adult with an advanced solid tumor such as melanoma, head and neck, liver or kidney cancer.

The chain joins TRBV10-2 to TRBJ2-2; a weak D match, TRBD2 (5 bases). V lost 7 bases and J 6 bases, leaving 21 bases between the germline ends. The CDR3 has 16 amino acids. Germline V gene sequence: CDR1 WSHSY, CDR2 SAAADI. CDR3 nucleotides: TGCGCCAGCATTATAAGTCCGGGCCCCGGGGCCGGGGAGCTGTTTTTT. It specifies CASIISPGPGAGELFF.

V usage is TRBV6-4 and J usage is TRBJ2-1; 8 bases align to TRBD1. The germline CDR1 and CDR2 sequences are MRHNA and SNTAGT. CDR3 length equals 12 residues. V shed 4 bases and J 8 bases; nucleotides not matched to a gene: 1. The CDR3 loop is CASSAGGYEQFF. CDR3 sequence (DNA): TGTGCCAGCAGTGCAGGGGGCTATGAGCAGTTCTTC.

DNA of the CDR3: TGCGCCAGCAGCTTGGCCGGCACGGGCGCTAGTGGCTCACCCCTCCACTTT. Protein sequence: CASSLAGTGASGSPLHF. This chain connects TRBV5-1 to TRBJ1-6; no reliable D call. Germline V gene lookup returns CDR1 SGHRS and CDR2 YFSETQ. This CDR3 is 17 amino acids long. Trimming left V 0 bases short and J 10 bases short, with 20 bases between.

This clone was detected once. V usage is TRBV25-1 and J usage is TRBJ2-7, with D possibly being TRBD1 or TRBD2 (5 bases each). Germline CDR1 and CDR2: MGHDK and SYGVNS. V was pared by 3 bases and J by 7 bases, with 13 bases between. The CDR3 contains 13 residues. The CDR3 protein is CASSEGVRDEQYF. CDR3 bases: TGTGCCAGCAGTGAGGGGGTCAGGGATGAGCAGTACTTC.

This clone was observed once. The CDR3 DNA sequence: TGTGCCAGCACCCTACCCGAAGGGGTTAAAATTCACTCTGGGGCCAACGTCCTGACTTTC. This gives the protein CASTLPEGVKIHSGANVLTF. The V call is TRBV7-3, the J call TRBJ2-6, with D perhaps matching TRBD1 (5 bases). Germline lookup yields CDR1 SGHTA and CDR2 FQGTGA. The CDR3 runs to 20 residues. Trimming left V 7 bases short and J 0 bases short, with 25 bases between.

V usage is TRBV7-9 and J usage is TRBJ2-5; no clear D. The last part of the DNA fits TRBJ2-7 better; the J call may be wrong. The CDR3 runs to 16 residues. CDR1 and CDR2 (germline): SEHNR, FQNEAQ (reference sequence). The CDR3 region has the DNA TGTGCCAGCAGCGCCCTCGAAGAGTCGAATTCCTACGAGCAGTACTTC. Translated, it gives CASSALEESNSYEQYF.

V usage is TRBV2 and J usage is TRBJ2-7, with D uncertain. The CDR3 extends over 11 amino acids. The V gene's germline CDR1 is SNHLY and CDR2 FYNNEI. V was pared by 6 bases and J by 3 bases, with 6 bases between. The CDR3 coding sequence is TGTGCCAGCAGCCCCATCTACGAGCAGTACTTC. It yields the protein CASSPIYEQYF.

The chain links TRBV6-5 to TRBJ2-5; TRBD2 aligns across 16 bases. V gave up 6 bases and J gave up 9 bases; unmatched junction bases: 4. The germline V gene encodes CDR1 MNHEY and CDR2 SVGAGI. This CDR3 has 14 amino acids. CDR3 sequence: CASRAGTSGGAQYF. The CDR3 nucleotides are TGTGCCAGCAGGGCCGGGACTAGCGGGGGGGCCCAGTACTTC.

This rearrangement joins TRBV27 to TRBJ1-1, with D uncertain. This CDR3 comprises 15 residues. V was trimmed by 6 bases and J by 3 bases, leaving 17 bases between them. From germline, CDR1 is MNHEY and CDR2 SMNVEV (reference sequence). The CDR3 nucleotides are TGTGCCAGCAGGGGCAGGATCCGTGGGCACACTGAAGCTTTCTTT. Encoded protein: CASRGRIRGHTEAFF.

The V call is TRBV20-1, the J call TRBJ2-1; no definite D call. Looked up from germline, CDR1 is DFQATT and CDR2 is SNEGSKA (reference sequence). Trimming cost V 4 bases and J 12 bases, with 13 bases left between them. The CDR3 extends over 11 amino acids. CDR3 in amino acids: CSATESGGQFF. CDR3 coding DNA: TGCAGTGCTACCGAGTCAGGCGGGCAGTTCTTC.

The chain is built from TRBV18 and TRBJ2-5, with D perhaps matching TRBD1 or TRBD2 (5 bases each). V was shortened by 4 bases and J by 0 bases, with 12 bases between the two germline ends. CDR3 size: 15 residues. Germline V CDR1 and CDR2: KGHSH, LQKENI. The CDR3 protein is CASSRGDGDQETQYF. CDR3 bases: TGTGCCAGCTCACGAGGGGACGGGGACCAAGAGACCCAGTACTTC. Full variable domain (outside the CDR3, taken from reference TRBV18 and TRBJ2-5): NAGVMQNPRHLVRRRGQEARLRCSPMKGHSHVYWYRQLPEEGLKFMVYLQKENIIDESGMPKERFSAEFPKEGPSILRIQQVVRGDSAAYFCASSRGDGDQETQYFGPGTRLLVL.

The chain links TRBV14 to TRBJ2-1; weak D call: TRBD2 (5 bases). The germline V gene encodes CDR1 SGHDN and CDR2 FVKESK. The CDR3 length is 13 residues. V lost 1 base, J lost 10 bases, and 11 bases lay in between. Here the CDR3 reads CASSQVRAGEQFF. The CDR3 DNA reads as TGTGCCAGCAGCCAAGTAAGGGCGGGCGAGCAGTTCTTC. Complete variable domain (other parts from reference TRBV14 and TRBJ2-1): EAGVTQFPSHSVIEKGQTVTLRCDPISGHDNLYWYRRVMGKEIKFLLHFVKESKQDESGMPNNRFLAERTGGTYSTLKVQPAELEDSGVYFCASSQVRAGEQFFGPGTRLTVL.

This clone is a singleton in its sample. CDR3 coding DNA: TGCGCCAGCAGCTTGGGTCGGTCGGGGCGGGTCACAGATACGCAGTATTTT. It specifies CASSLGRSGRVTDTQYF. The chain employs TRBV5-1 and TRBJ2-3; D is possibly TRBD1 or TRBD2 (5 bases each). The CDR3 is 17 amino acids. V was shortened by 0 bases and J by 2 bases, with 16 bases between the two germline ends. The germline V gene encodes CDR1 SGHRS and CDR2 YFSETQ.

The chain joins TRBV6-5 to TRBJ1-3, with a weak D call TRBD1 (6 bases). Germline loops: CDR1 MNHEY, CDR2 SVGAGI. The CDR3 totals 16 residues. V shed 2 bases and J shed 4 bases, with 15 bases lying between them. This CDR3 is CASSYPGGGSGNTIYF. DNA of the CDR3: TGTGCCAGCAGTTACCCAGGAGGGGGATCGGGAAACACCATATATTTT.

The chain recombines TRBV29-1 with TRBJ2-5; possibly TRBD2 for D (5 bases). Trimming pared 3 bases from V and 2 bases from J, leaving 10 bases between. The CDR3 consists of 13 residues. Germline V gene lookup returns CDR1 SQVTM and CDR2 ANQGSEA. CDR3 sequence reads: CSVDEGFQETQYF. Here the CDR3 DNA reads TGCAGCGTTGATGAGGGATTTCAAGAGACCCAGTACTTC.

J is TRBJ2-3 and V is TRBV28, with TRBD1 matching 7 bases. CDR1 and CDR2 from the germline V gene are MDHEN and SYDVKM. The CDR3 contains 16 residues. V gave up 2 bases and J gave up 1 base; unmatched junction bases: 6. CDR3 sequence: CASSLARGLGTDTQYF. CDR3 nucleotides: TGTGCCAGCAGTTTAGCGAGGGGGCTTGGCACAGATACGCAGTATTTT. Based on the CDR3 plus reference TRBV28 and TRBJ2-3, the full variable domain is DVKVTQSSRYLVKRTGEKVFLECVQDMDHENMFWYRQDPGLGLRLIYFSYDVKMKEKGDIPEGYSVSREKKERFSLILESASTNQTSMYLCASSLARGLGTDTQYFGPGTRLTVL.

This clone was detected once. The rearrangement links TRBV30 to TRBJ1-6, with D tentatively TRBD1 (5 bases). Looked up from germline, CDR1 is GTSNPN and CDR2 is SVGIG (reference sequence). With 4 bases removed from V and 10 bases from J, the gap between germline ends came to 14 bases. CDR3 length equals 13 residues. CDR3 sequence: CAWKGPGDSPLHF. Here the CDR3 DNA reads TGTGCCTGGAAAGGACCCGGGGACTCACCCCTCCACTTT.

Written as DNA, the CDR3 is TGTGCCAGCAGTCGTAGCGGACCCACAGATACGCAGTATTTT. Translated, it gives CASSRSGPTDTQYF. The chain uses TRBV27 and TRBJ2-3; D may be TRBD2 (6 bases). Trimming took 5 bases from V and 2 from J, leaving 11 bases between them. Germline CDR1 reads MNHEY; CDR2 reads SMNVEV (reference sequence). CDR3 length: 14 residues.

V gene TRBV6-6 combines with J gene TRBJ1-1, with 7 bases that match TRBD1. The V and J ends lost 7 bases and 4 bases, in that order; junction bases with no gene match: 12. Germline CDR1 MNHNY, CDR2 SVGAGI (reference sequence). This CDR3 spans 15 amino acids. DNA of the CDR3: TGTGCCAGCAACTATGAGACAGGGAGGGGCACTGAAGCTTTCTTT. It specifies CASNYETGRGTEAFF.

The chain combines TRBV6-1 with TRBJ2-5, with 7 bases fitting TRBD2. The CDR3 is 16 amino acids. V lost 3 bases and J lost 4; bases outside the gene matches: 11. Germline CDR1 is MNHNS and CDR2 is SASEGT. CDR3 sequence reads: CASSDGGGLGGETQYF. CDR3 DNA sequence: TGTGCCAGCAGTGATGGGGGGGGACTTGGTGGAGAGACCCAGTACTTC.

V gene TRBV28 combines with J gene TRBJ2-1; a weak D match, TRBD2 (6 bases). This CDR3 spans 16 amino acids. CDR1 is MDHEN and CDR2 is SYDVKM in the germline V gene. The ends were cut back, 7 bases at V and 1 base at J, with 17 bases in the middle. The CDR3 loop reads CASKSRDGGSYNEQFF. The CDR3 coding sequence is TGTGCCAGCAAGTCCAGAGACGGGGGTTCCTACAATGAGCAGTTCTTC.

The chain combines TRBV25-1 with TRBJ2-7, with D perhaps matching TRBD1 (5 bases). V shed 2 bases and J shed 2 bases, with 13 bases lying between them. CDR1 is MGHDK, CDR2 SYGVNS, per germline. This CDR3 is 15 amino acids long. The CDR3: CASSEPEGAAYEQYF. CDR3 nucleotides: TGTGCCAGCAGTGAACCTGAAGGGGCGGCCTACGAGCAGTACTTC.

This chain joins TRBV9 and TRBJ1-2; TRBD1 is a possible D gene (5 bases). Germline V gene lookup returns CDR1 SGDLS and CDR2 YYNGEE. The length of the CDR3 is 14 residues. V shed 6 bases and J shed 3 bases, with 15 bases lying between them. This chain's CDR3 is CASIRQLTDYGYTF. The CDR3 DNA reads as TGTGCCAGCATTAGACAGCTCACGGACTATGGCTACACCTTC.

The CDR3 here is CASSLEEEYSPLHF. CDR3 coding DNA: TGCGCCAGCAGCTTGGAGGAGGAATATTCACCCCTCCACTTT. This chain joins TRBV5-1 and TRBJ1-6; D ambiguous. The CDR3 has 14 amino acids. Between the trimmed V and J ends, which lost 0 bases and 8 bases, there was a span of 9 bases. Germline CDR1 SGHRS, CDR2 YFSETQ.

The chain combines TRBV10-3 with TRBJ1-1, with 8 positions matching TRBD1. J lost 8 bases, V lost 3 bases, and 14 bases had no gene match. Germline CDR1 is ENHRY and CDR2 is SYGVKD. This CDR3 contains 16 residues. CDR3 bases: TGTGCCATCAGTGATGGCAGGGGGCTTTCGCTAACCGAAGCTTTCTTT. It yields the protein CAISDGRGLSLTEAFF.

The chain links TRBV28 to TRBJ2-1; D gene unclear. Germline loops: CDR1 MDHEN, CDR2 SYDVKM. V was clipped by 8 bases and J by 0 bases, with 11 bases between them. The CDR3 spans 14 residues. DNA of the CDR3: TGTGCCAGCTCCCTTTACCCCTCCTACAATGAGCAGTTCTTC. Encoded protein: CASSLYPSYNEQFF.

The chain combines TRBV6-1 with TRBJ2-1; no reliable D call. Trimming stripped 1 base from V and 0 bases from J, with 7 bases between. The germline V gene has CDR1 MNHNS and CDR2 SASEGT. This CDR3 has 15 residues. CDR3 bases: TGTGCCAGCAGTGAAGACTCCAGCTCCTACAATGAGCAGTTCTTC. Its translation is CASSEDSSSYNEQFF.